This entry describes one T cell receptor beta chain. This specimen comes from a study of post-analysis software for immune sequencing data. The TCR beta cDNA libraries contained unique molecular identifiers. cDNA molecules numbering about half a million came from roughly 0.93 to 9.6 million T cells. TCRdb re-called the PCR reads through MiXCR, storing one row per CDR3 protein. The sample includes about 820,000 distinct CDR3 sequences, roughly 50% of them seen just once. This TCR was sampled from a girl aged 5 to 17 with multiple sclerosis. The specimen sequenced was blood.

CDR3 DNA sequence: TGTGCCAGCAGCCGCCGGGGACTAGCGGGGATCAATGAGCAGTACTTC. Translated: CASSRRGLAGINEQYF. This chain connects TRBV11-3 to TRBJ2-5, with 13 bases matching TRBD2. This CDR3 region has 16 residues. V shed 5 bases and J 11 bases; nucleotides not matched to a gene: 14. Germline V gives CDR1 SGHNT, CDR2 YENEEA. Using reference TRBV11-3 and TRBJ2-5 for the parts outside the CDR3, the full variable domain is EAGVVQSPRYKIIEKKQPVAFWCNPISGHNTLYWYLQNLGQGPELLIRYENEEAVDDSQLPKDRFSAERLKGVDSTLKIQPAELGDSAVYLCASSRRGLAGINEQYFGPGTRLLVL.